The 28 T cell receptor beta chains below were found in one sample sequenced in a study of regulatory T cells in long-lasting Graves disease. Noted time point: newly diagnosed GD, antithyroid drugs for less than 3 months. TCR sequences were obtained from RNA taken from PBMCs. TCR beta libraries were built with iRepertoire HTBI primers and Arm-PCR of CDR3 regions. TCRdb passed the multiplex PCR reads through MiXCR, listing each CDR3 protein once. The sample has 500,000 or so distinct CDR3 sequences, less than 15% seen once. These records were also assigned to another study, of T cells in Graves' hyperthyroidism and ophthalmopathy.

Sequencing was performed on peripheral blood mononuclear cells (PBMCs), taken at new diagnosis, from a patient treated with antithyroid drugs. These TCRs come from a woman aged 50 to 65 with Graves disease.

The chain uses TRBV6-5 and TRBJ1-5, with 7 bases aligning to TRBD1. The junction had 7 bases not matched to a gene; V was cut back by 4 bases and J by 10 bases. CDR3 length: 13 residues. Per germline, CDR1 MNHEY and CDR2 SVGAGI. As DNA, the CDR3 is TGTGCCAGCAGTTTACGACAGGGTTCTCCCCAGCATTTT. This encodes CASSLRQGSPQHF.

This clonotype was observed a handful of times. This chain connects TRBV30 to TRBJ2-7; 7 bases align to TRBD2. The germline V gene encodes CDR1 GTSNPN and CDR2 SVGIG (reference sequence). The CDR3 contains 13 residues. The V segment lost 3 bases and the J segment 6 bases; nucleotides outside the gene matches: 8. The DNA for the CDR3 is TGTGCCTGGAGCAAAACGGGGGGATCCGAGCAGTACTTC. Protein product: CAWSKTGGSEQYF.

This clonotype was counted at least ten times. The chain joins TRBV28 to TRBJ2-5; 10 bases line up with TRBD2. Losses at the gene ends were 5 bases for V and 4 bases for J; bases not matched to a gene: 13. Germline values: CDR1 MDHEN, CDR2 SYDVKM. This CDR3 region has 17 residues. CDR3 in amino acids: CASSPIRSGRGSETQYF. The DNA of the CDR3 is TGTGCCAGCAGTCCAATCCGGAGCGGGAGGGGTTCAGAGACCCAGTACTTC. Variable domain in full (rest from reference TRBV28 and TRBJ2-5): DVKVTQSSRYLVKRTGEKVFLECVQDMDHENMFWYRQDPGLGLRLIYFSYDVKMKEKGDIPEGYSVSREKKERFSLILESASTNQTSMYLCASSPIRSGRGSETQYFGPGTRLLVL.

This clonotype was seen many times. V usage is TRBV7-2 and J usage is TRBJ2-2, with D possibly TRBD2 on 5 matching bases. The germline V gene has CDR1 SGHTA and CDR2 FQGNSA. This CDR3 spans 15 amino acids. V lost 5 bases and J 4 bases, leaving 14 bases between the germline ends. The CDR3 here is CASSPGGLGTGELFF. The CDR3 nucleotides are TGTGCCAGCAGCCCCGGCGGGCTTGGCACCGGGGAGCTGTTTTTT.

The rearrangement links TRBV4-1 to TRBJ2-3; D may match TRBD1 or TRBD2 (5 bases each). V dropped 4 bases and J dropped 3 bases, with 14 bases sitting between them. The CDR3 has 15 residues. Per the germline V gene, CDR1 is MGHRA and CDR2 is YSYEKL. The DNA for the CDR3 is TGCGCCAGCAGCCCGAGGCAGGGAGCAACAGATACGCAGTATTTT. Its translation is CASSPRQGATDTQYF.

This clonotype was recorded at least ten times. This chain links TRBV28 with TRBJ1-1; TRBD1 aligns across 9 bases. The CDR3 runs to 14 residues. From germline, CDR1 is MDHEN and CDR2 SYDVKM. The V gene end was trimmed by 8 bases and the J gene end by 7 bases; junction bases not matched to a gene: 11. The chain's CDR3 is CASHGTGNSGEAFF. CDR3 DNA sequence: TGTGCCAGCCACGGGACAGGGAACAGCGGTGAAGCTTTCTTT.

In this sample, this clonotype turned up many times. The rearrangement links TRBV20-1 to TRBJ2-1; 12 bases line up with TRBD2. V gave up 7 bases and J gave up 5 bases; unmatched junction bases: 9. This CDR3 has 15 amino acids. The germline gives CDR1 DFQATT, CDR2 SNEGSKA (reference sequence). The CDR3 reads CSVRPRLAGDNEQFF. The CDR3 DNA sequence: TGCAGTGTAAGACCCCGACTAGCGGGAGACAATGAGCAGTTCTTC.

This clonotype was observed a few times. This sequence joins TRBV7-3 and TRBJ2-2, with D perhaps matching TRBD1 (5 bases). This CDR3 is 14 amino acids long. V was pared by 0 bases and J by 5 bases, with 7 bases between. Germline lookup yields CDR1 SGHTA and CDR2 FQGTGA. CDR3 protein: CASSLTDRTGELFF. DNA for the CDR3: TGTGCCAGCAGCTTAACAGACAGAACCGGGGAGCTGTTTTTT.

This clonotype showed up just a few times. This chain links TRBV11-2 with TRBJ1-1, with D possibly TRBD1 on 5 matching bases. The CDR3 is made up of 15 amino acids. Germline-derived CDR1 and CDR2 are SGHAT and FQNNGV. The ends were cut back, 1 base at V and 6 bases at J, with 15 bases in the middle. The CDR3 DNA sequence: TGTGCCAGCAGCTTAGTTGGCAGGGTTAATTCTGAAGCTTTCTTT. Translated, it gives CASSLVGRVNSEAFF.

The chain employs TRBV5-1 and TRBJ2-7, with D hard to call. V lost 7 bases, J lost 7 bases, and 24 bases lay in between. Germline V CDR1 and CDR2: SGHRS, YFSETQ. This CDR3 comprises 15 residues. In nucleotides, the CDR3 is TGCGCCAGCGCCTATTCGATAGGGCCCGACGGGGAGCAGTACTTC. Translating it yields CASAYSIGPDGEQYF. The full variable domain, its missing parts supplied by reference TRBV5-1 and TRBJ2-7, is KAGVTQTPRYLIKTRGQQVTLSCSPISGHRSVSWYQQTPGQGLQFLFEYFSETQRNKGNFPGRFSGRQFSNSRSEMNVSTLELGDSALYLCASAYSIGPDGEQYFGPGTRLTVT.

Ten or more counts support this clonotype. The V call is TRBV5-1, the J call TRBJ2-5; 9 bases line up with TRBD2. The CDR3 has 17 residues. Germline CDR1 reads SGHRS; CDR2 reads YFSETQ. The V and J ends lost 0 bases and 1 base, in that order; junction bases with no gene match: 7. This CDR3 reads CASSLAVTSGRQETQYF. CDR3 coding DNA: TGCGCCAGCAGCTTGGCCGTGACTAGCGGACGCCAAGAGACCCAGTACTTC.

The table lists this clonotype with many counts. The chain combines TRBV28 with TRBJ1-3, with 7 positions matching TRBD1. Germline V gene data show CDR1 as MDHEN and CDR2 as SYDVKM. CDR3 size: 17 residues. After removal of 5 bases from V and 0 bases from J, the junction contained 10 bases not matched to a gene. The CDR3 reads CASSPGGTLYSGNTIYF. CDR3 bases: TGTGCCAGCAGTCCAGGGGGGACGCTATACTCTGGAAACACCATATATTTT.

The table lists this clonotype with many counts. This CDR3 reads CASSLVTRSYEQYF. CDR3 nucleotide sequence: TGCGCCAGCAGCTTGGTTACACGCTCCTACGAGCAGTACTTC. The chain employs TRBV5-1 and TRBJ2-7; no definite D call. This CDR3 has 14 residues. The ends were cut back, 0 bases at V and 0 bases at J, with 7 bases in the middle. The V gene's germline CDR1 is SGHRS and CDR2 YFSETQ.

This clonotype occurred a few times. The chain has TRBV6-5 and TRBJ2-3; possibly TRBD1 for D (5 bases). V lost 2 bases and J 4 bases, leaving 7 bases between the germline ends. Germline V CDR1 and CDR2: MNHEY, SVGAGI. The CDR3 contains 13 residues. CDR3 in DNA: TGTGCCAGCAGTTACCAGGGTCCAGATACGCAGTATTTT. Protein sequence: CASSYQGPDTQYF.

This clonotype was seen at least ten times. The chain combines TRBV27 with TRBJ1-5; 7 bases line up with TRBD1. Germline values: CDR1 MNHEY, CDR2 SMNVEV (reference sequence). This CDR3 is 16 amino acids long. V shed 3 bases and J 4 bases; nucleotides not matched to a gene: 9. CDR3 loop: CASSFKGASGNQPQHF. The CDR3 region has the DNA TGTGCCAGCAGTTTCAAGGGGGCGAGTGGGAATCAGCCCCAGCATTTT.

This clonotype was recorded a few times. The genes are TRBV27 and TRBJ2-2; 10 nucleotides agree with TRBD1. V dropped 0 bases and J dropped 0; count of bases not matched to a gene: 13. The germline CDR1 and CDR2 sequences are MNHEY and SMNVEV (reference sequence). CDR3 length equals 21 residues. CDR3 DNA: TGTGCCAGCAGTTTATCCGGGACAGGGGTGTTGAGACCCGCGAACACCGGGGAGCTGTTTTTT. Its protein is CASSLSGTGVLRPANTGELFF.

The J gene is TRBJ2-1, the V gene TRBV4-1; no reliable D call. The CDR3 length is 17 residues. Deletions cut 4 bases from V and 4 bases from J, with 20 bases between. Per germline, CDR1 MGHRA and CDR2 YSYEKL. CDR3 sequence: CASSPRVWVFFYNEQFF. CDR3 DNA: TGCGCCAGCAGCCCCCGGGTGTGGGTGTTTTTTTACAATGAGCAGTTCTTC.

This clonotype was seen at least ten times. This chain joins TRBV12-3 or TRBV12-4 and TRBJ2-3; possibly TRBD2 for D (5 bases). CDR3 size: 16 residues. Trimming took off 2 bases at V and 2 bases at J, with 14 bases between the two ends. The CDR3 DNA sequence: TGTGCCAGCAGTTTAATGAGAGGGTCCGACACAGATACGCAGTATTTT. Protein: CASSLMRGSDTDTQYF.

The rearrangement joins TRBV28 to TRBJ1-5; a possible D gene is TRBD1 (5 bases). Trimming stripped 8 bases from V and 5 bases from J, with 13 bases between. This CDR3 region has 13 residues. Germline CDR1 MDHEN, CDR2 SYDVKM. The CDR3 DNA reads as TGTGCCAGCGGCGGGGGAGGGGATCAGCCCCAGCATTTT. The encoded protein is CASGGGGDQPQHF. Supplemented by reference TRBV28 and TRBJ1-5, the full variable domain reads DVKVTQSSRYLVKRTGEKVFLECVQDMDHENMFWYRQDPGLGLRLIYFSYDVKMKEKGDIPEGYSVSREKKERFSLILESASTNQTSMYLCASGGGGDQPQHFGDGTRLSIL.

This clonotype was counted ten times or more. The genes are TRBV7-9 and TRBJ2-1; 7 nucleotides align to TRBD2. The junction had 1 base not matched to a gene; V was cut back by 1 base and J by 4 bases. The CDR3 has 14 amino acids. Germline assignment: CDR1 SEHNR and CDR2 FQNEAQ (reference sequence). For the CDR3, the DNA is TGTGCCAGCAGCTTAGGACTAGCATACAATGAGCAGTTCTTC. This encodes CASSLGLAYNEQFF.

This clonotype showed up many times. This rearrangement joins TRBV28 to TRBJ2-7, with TRBD1 identical over 8 bases. Unmatched junction bases numbered 6, after V lost 4 bases and J lost 4 bases. The CDR3 is 14 amino acids. The V gene's germline CDR1 is MDHEN and CDR2 SYDVKM. CDR3 region: CASSSRTGQYEQYF. CDR3 DNA: TGTGCCAGCAGTTCCAGGACAGGGCAGTACGAGCAGTACTTC.

The chain is built from TRBV19 and TRBJ1-5; a possible D gene is TRBD1 (6 bases). The V end lost 3 bases, the J end lost 9 bases, and 27 bases lay between the germline ends. The CDR3 runs 18 residues. From germline, CDR1 is LNHDA and CDR2 SQIVND (reference sequence). CDR3 sequence: CASSMDMNRDTRLLPQHF. The CDR3, as DNA: TGTGCCAGTAGTATGGATATGAACCGGGACACAAGACTCTTGCCCCAGCATTTT. Complete variable domain (other parts from reference TRBV19 and TRBJ1-5): DGGITQSPKYLFRKEGQNVTLSCEQNLNHDAMYWYRQDPGQGLRLIYYSQIVNDFQKGDIAEGYSVSREKKESFPLTVTSAQKNPTAFYLCASSMDMNRDTRLLPQHFGDGTRLSIL.

This chain uses TRBV18 with TRBJ2-2; D remains ambiguous. The ends were cut back, 2 bases at V and 7 bases at J, with 14 bases in the middle. Germline CDR1 KGHSH, CDR2 LQKENI. The length of the CDR3 is 15 residues. In DNA form, the CDR3 reads TGTGCCAGCTCACCAGTTCTAGGAAGGAGCGGGGAGCTGTTTTTT. It translates to CASSPVLGRSGELFF. Variable domain in full (rest from reference TRBV18 and TRBJ2-2): NAGVMQNPRHLVRRRGQEARLRCSPMKGHSHVYWYRQLPEEGLKFMVYLQKENIIDESGMPKERFSAEFPKEGPSILRIQQVVRGDSAAYFCASSPVLGRSGELFFGEGSRLTVL.

The chain links TRBV9 to TRBJ2-2; the D gene is possibly TRBD2 (7 bases). This CDR3 has 16 residues. The germline gives CDR1 SGDLS, CDR2 YYNGEE. V lost 3 bases, J lost 3 bases, and 15 bases lay in between. The CDR3 DNA sequence: TGTGCCAGCAGCGCGAGGGGGGGAGTTGACACCGGGGAGCTGTTTTTT. Its protein product is CASSARGGVDTGELFF.

This clonotype occurred a few times. The chain is built from TRBV5-1 and TRBJ2-1; 7 bases line up with TRBD1. J gave up 3 bases and V 6 bases, and 6 bases lay outside the gene matches. CDR3 length equals 14 residues. Germline V gene data show CDR1 as SGHRS and CDR2 as YFSETQ. The CDR3 DNA reads TGCGCCAGCAAGACAGGGATGGGCTACAATGAGCAGTTCTTC. Protein sequence: CASKTGMGYNEQFF. Variable domain in full (rest from reference TRBV5-1 and TRBJ2-1): KAGVTQTPRYLIKTRGQQVTLSCSPISGHRSVSWYQQTPGQGLQFLFEYFSETQRNKGNFPGRFSGRQFSNSRSEMNVSTLELGDSALYLCASKTGMGYNEQFFGPGTRLTVL.

This clonotype was seen a few times. The chain joins TRBV6-5 to TRBJ2-1, with TRBD2 matching over 10 bases. After removal of 4 bases from V and 7 bases from J, the junction contained 10 bases not matched to a gene. Germline V lookup: CDR1 MNHEY, CDR2 SVGAGI. CDR3 length: 16 residues. CDR3 coding DNA: TGTGCCAGCAGTTCCACCTTAGCGGGGGGTTGGAATGAGCAGTTCTTC. Encoded protein: CASSSTLAGGWNEQFF.

This clonotype was picked up one time. V is TRBV6-1 and J is TRBJ2-7, with 11 positions matching TRBD2. The CDR3 is 15 amino acids. The V gene end was trimmed by 6 bases and the J gene end by 8 bases; junction bases not matched to a gene: 12. Germline-derived CDR1 and CDR2 are MNHNS and SASEGT. CDR3 DNA: TGTGCCAGCAGCCACCCGGGACTAGCGGAAACCCAGCAGTACTTC. Its protein is CASSHPGLAETQQYF.

The chain carries TRBV2 and TRBJ2-7; D uncertain. Germline V gene data show CDR1 as SNHLY and CDR2 as FYNNEI. The CDR3 consists of 12 residues. V was cut by 3 bases and J by 5 bases, with 8 bases left in between. In DNA form, the CDR3 reads TGTGCCAGCAGTGATGAGGTTCACGAGCAGTACTTC. Translation: CASSDEVHEQYF.